These T cell receptor beta chains were read from a single sample in a study of cytomegalovirus exposure and HLA in healthy donors. Produced via immunoSEQ multiplex PCR; TCRdb's table is partial and in-frame only. The table has about 150,000 clones, 61% seen once. Material: PBMCs. These receptor sequences come from a male donor in good health and CMV-seronegative. CDR3s include the opening cysteine and the closing phenylalanine or tryptophan. The D gene is left open where the match is weak. Clone size is not always given. Where it is, it says once, few, many or a class for expanded clones.

size: once; D: TRBD2; J: TRBJ2-3; V: TRBV5-4; DNA: TGTGCCAGCAGCTTGAAACTAGCGGGGGTCACAGATACGCAGTATTTT; CDR3: CASSLKLAGVTDTQYF
size: .; D: TRBD1; J: TRBJ1-5; V: TRBV10-3; DNA: TGTGCCATCACGGGGAACAGGGGTAGCAATCAGCCCCAGCATTTT; CDR3: CAITGNRGSNQPQHF
size: few; D: TRBD1; J: TRBJ2-7; V: TRBV9; DNA: TGTGCCAGCAGCATGACCGGGACAGGGGCCTACGAGCAGTACTTC; CDR3: CASSMTGTGAYEQYF
size: .; D: TRBD1; J: TRBJ1-1; V: TRBV7-2; DNA: TGTGCCAGCAGCTTAATCGGGACAGGGATCACTGAAGCTTTCTTT; CDR3: CASSLIGTGITEAFF
size: .; D: TRBD1; J: TRBJ2-7; V: TRBV5-4; DNA: TGTGCCAGCAGCTCGAGACAGGGGCGCGAGCAGTACTTC; CDR3: CASSSRQGREQYF
size: .; D: .; J: TRBJ1-4; V: TRBV7-9; DNA: TGTGCCAGCAGCCTAGCGCGGGATGCGGAAAAACTGTTTTTT; CDR3: CASSLARDAEKLFF
size: .; D: TRBD1; J: TRBJ1-2; V: TRBV19; DNA: TGTGCCAGTAGTCAATCCGGGACAGGCGACTATGGCTACACCTTC; CDR3: CASSQSGTGDYGYTF
size: .; D: .; J: TRBJ2-5; V: TRBV5-1; DNA: TGCGCCAGCAGGACAGGACAACGCCAAGAGACCCAGTACTTC; CDR3: CASRTGQRQETQYF
size: .; D: TRBD1; J: TRBJ1-6; V: TRBV6-5; DNA: TGTGCCAGCAGTTCCTCAGGGGGCAATAATTCACCCCTCCACTTT; CDR3: CASSSSGGNNSPLHF
size: .; D: .; J: TRBJ2-1; V: TRBV7-9; DNA: TGTGCCAGCAGCCCCGCGGTGGATGCCTACAATGAGCAGTTCTTC; CDR3: CASSPAVDAYNEQFF
size: .; D: TRBD1; J: TRBJ2-1; V: TRBV5-4; DNA: TGTGCCAGCCACAGCCCGGGACAGGGGTACAATGAGCAGTTCTTC; CDR3: CASHSPGQGYNEQFF
size: .; D: .; J: TRBJ1-5; V: TRBV6-5; DNA: TGTGCCAGCAGTTACTCGCTCGGAGGCCGGGAGCCCCAGCATTTT; CDR3: CASSYSLGGREPQHF
size: few; D: TRBD1; J: TRBJ1-3; V: TRBV5-4; DNA: TGTGCCAGCACCCTGACAGGGGTTGGAAACACCATATATTTT; CDR3: CASTLTGVGNTIYF